This T cell receptor beta chain was profiled in a study of ipilimumab plus nivolumab after autologous stem cell transplantation. Study overall: The DLBCL cohort had primary refractory and relapsed disease, with 18-month progression-free survival of approximately 83% and 30%.

Generated by immunoSEQ multiplex PCR, the TCRdb table keeps only in-frame clones and is missing some. The sample carries around 84,000 clones, 83% recorded once. Trimming shortened V by 4 bases and J by 5 bases, and 14 bases separated the two germline ends. The CDR3 extends over 15 amino acids. Germline values: CDR1 SGHTA, CDR2 FQGTGA. Checkpoint therapy with ipilimumab 1 mg/kg began 14 to 28 days after transplant. This material consisted of PBMCs, taken in a trial of ipilimumab plus nivolumab as post-transplant consolidation. This receptor was obtained from a male donor with diffuse large B-cell lymphoma. This rearrangement joins TRBV7-3 to TRBJ2-2; D might be TRBD1 (6 bases). CDR3 sequence: CASSSQGPGTGELFF. The CDR3 coding sequence is TGTGCCAGCAGCTCCCAGGGGCCGGGGACCGGGGAGCTGTTTTTT.